This TCR beta chain was retrieved from a study of vaccination effects on CD4 cells after COVID-19. Notes on the study in general: Cross-reactivity toward common cold coronaviruses was confined to only 1 of 255 vaccine-induced clones in healthy vaccinees.

This table comes from immunoSEQ multiplex PCR, and its TCRdb copy is limited to in-frame clones, with some not included. The table has tens of thousands of clones, about 80% seen once; the top ten hold about 0.86%. The CDR3 extends over 18 amino acids. CDR1 MGHRA and CDR2 YSYEKL come from the germline V gene. V trimming: 2 bases; J trimming: 2 bases; junction bases outside the gene matches: 7. On this clone itself: Its antigen is as yet unknown.

Expansion of antigen-specific CD4+ T cells with viral peptide pools was carried out by the ViraFEST assay before sequencing. Researchers isolated CD4+ T cells once about 11 days of culture had elapsed. The vaccine given was either BNT162b2 or mRNA-1273, in two doses. This TCR was recovered from a human donor who received a COVID-19 vaccine. The starting material was CD4+ T cells from PBMCs cultured with HCoV-OC43 spike peptides, obtained after COVID-19 vaccination. Subset: HCoV-OC43 spike overlapping peptide pool stimulation. The chain joins TRBV4-1 to TRBJ2-5, with 14 bases identical to TRBD2. The CDR3 coding sequence is TGCGCCAGCAGCCAACGACCGACTAGCGGGGGGGATCAAGAGACCCAGTACTTC. This sequence encodes CASSQRPTSGGDQETQYF.